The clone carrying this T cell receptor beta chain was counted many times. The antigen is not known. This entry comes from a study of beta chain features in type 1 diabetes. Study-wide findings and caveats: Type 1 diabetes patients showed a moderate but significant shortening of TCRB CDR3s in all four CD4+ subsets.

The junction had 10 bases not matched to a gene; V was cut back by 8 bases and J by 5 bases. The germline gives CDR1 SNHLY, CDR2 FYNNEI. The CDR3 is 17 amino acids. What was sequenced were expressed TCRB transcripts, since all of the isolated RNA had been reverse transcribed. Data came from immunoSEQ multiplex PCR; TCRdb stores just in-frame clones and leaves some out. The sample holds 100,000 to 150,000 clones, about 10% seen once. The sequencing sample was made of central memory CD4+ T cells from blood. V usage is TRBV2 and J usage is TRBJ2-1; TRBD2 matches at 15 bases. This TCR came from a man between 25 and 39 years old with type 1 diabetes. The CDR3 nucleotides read TGTGCCAGCGGCCGGACTAGCGGGGGGGCCTCGAACAATGAGCAGTTCTTC. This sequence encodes CASGRTSGGASNNEQFF.